The rows below give T cell receptor beta chains drawn from one sample of a study of cytomegalovirus exposure and HLA in healthy donors. The protocol was immunoSEQ multiplex PCR, while the TCRdb copy is restricted to in-frame clones and leaves out a portion. Of over 120,000 clones listed, roughly 80% were seen once; the top ten hold under 6%. Source material: PBMCs. All receptors come from a middle-aged man in good health and CMV-seronegative. The CDR3 runs from the conserved cysteine through the conserved F or W. Each record gives: D gene, CDR3 length, J gene, V gene, clone size, CDR3 DNA, CDR3 protein. A D gene is named only where the DNA matches it firmly. Size tells how often a clone was seen (once, few, many) or the class of an expanded clone, and some rows leave it out.

d_call: NA; cdr3_length: 11; j_call: TRBJ2-1; v_call: TRBV14; clone_size: NA; cdr3_nt: TGTGCCAGCGGCCAGTACGGTGAGCAGTTCTTC; cdr3_aa: CASGQYGEQFF
d_call: NA; cdr3_length: 13; j_call: TRBJ1-1; v_call: TRBV29-1; clone_size: NA; cdr3_nt: TGCAGCGTTCGAAAGGGAGGGGGAACTGAAGCTTTCTTT; cdr3_aa: CSVRKGGGTEAFF
d_call: TRBD1; cdr3_length: 15; j_call: TRBJ1-5; v_call: TRBV7-8; clone_size: NA; cdr3_nt: TGTGCCAGCAGCTTGCGACAGGGGAGCAATCAGCCCCAGCATTTT; cdr3_aa: CASSLRQGSNQPQHF
d_call: NA; cdr3_length: 15; j_call: TRBJ1-5; v_call: TRBV2; clone_size: NA; cdr3_nt: TGTGCCAGCAGGGAGGTCGGGGAATTCAATCAGCCCCAGCATTTT; cdr3_aa: CASREVGEFNQPQHF
d_call: NA; cdr3_length: 14; j_call: TRBJ1-5; v_call: TRBV6-5; clone_size: NA; cdr3_nt: TGTGCCAGCAGCCCCACAGGGCCCTATCAGCCCCAGCATTTT; cdr3_aa: CASSPTGPYQPQHF
d_call: NA; cdr3_length: 13; j_call: TRBJ2-7; v_call: TRBV14; clone_size: NA; cdr3_nt: TGTGCCAGCAGCCGGGACTGGAACTACGAGCAGTACTTC; cdr3_aa: CASSRDWNYEQYF
d_call: NA; cdr3_length: 14; j_call: TRBJ2-7; v_call: TRBV15; clone_size: NA; cdr3_nt: TGTGCCACCAGCAGATCCGGGGGGCCGCACGAGCAGTACTTC; cdr3_aa: CATSRSGGPHEQYF
d_call: TRBD1; cdr3_length: 15; j_call: TRBJ1-1; v_call: TRBV6-6; clone_size: NA; cdr3_nt: TGTGCCAGCAACCGGGACAGCCTCATGAACACTGAAGCTTTCTTT; cdr3_aa: CASNRDSLMNTEAFF
d_call: NA; cdr3_length: 16; j_call: TRBJ2-7; v_call: TRBV11-2; clone_size: NA; cdr3_nt: TGTGCCAGCAGCTTAGCGGAGGGAAGTTTTTGGGCCGAGCAGTACTTC; cdr3_aa: CASSLAEGSFWAEQYF
d_call: NA; cdr3_length: 15; j_call: TRBJ1-2; v_call: TRBV19; clone_size: NA; cdr3_nt: TGTGCCAGTAGTAGCCCGCCCGGGGTTAACTATGGCTACACCTTC; cdr3_aa: CASSSPPGVNYGYTF
d_call: NA; cdr3_length: 14; j_call: TRBJ1-5; v_call: TRBV19; clone_size: few; cdr3_nt: TGTGCCAGTAGTATAGGGTGGGGCTTTCAGCCCCAGCATTTT; cdr3_aa: CASSIGWGFQPQHF
d_call: NA; cdr3_length: 15; j_call: TRBJ1-5; v_call: TRBV7-6; clone_size: NA; cdr3_nt: TGTGCCAGCAGCTTAGAAGTGGGGGGAAGTCAGCCCCAGCATTTT; cdr3_aa: CASSLEVGGSQPQHF
d_call: TRBD1; cdr3_length: 15; j_call: TRBJ1-1; v_call: TRBV6-1; clone_size: few; cdr3_nt: TGTGCCAGCAGTGATTGGACAGGGGGCAACACTGAAGCTTTCTTT; cdr3_aa: CASSDWTGGNTEAFF
d_call: TRBD1; cdr3_length: 14; j_call: TRBJ1-1; v_call: TRBV5-5; clone_size: NA; cdr3_nt: TGTGCCAGCAGCTTAGGGGGCTGGAACACTGAAGCTTTCTTT; cdr3_aa: CASSLGGWNTEAFF
d_call: NA; cdr3_length: 14; j_call: TRBJ1-1; v_call: TRBV7-9; clone_size: NA; cdr3_nt: TGTGCCAGCAGCTTAGCGCTGGGGGGTTCTGAAGCTTTCTTT; cdr3_aa: CASSLALGGSEAFF
d_call: TRBD1; cdr3_length: 15; j_call: TRBJ1-4; v_call: TRBV7-9; clone_size: NA; cdr3_nt: TGTGCCAGCAGCTCAGCGACAGGGGTTAATGAAAAACTGTTTTTT; cdr3_aa: CASSSATGVNEKLFF
d_call: NA; cdr3_length: 13; j_call: TRBJ1-2; v_call: TRBV6-1; clone_size: NA; cdr3_nt: TGTGCCAGCAGTCCTACAGGGACCTATGGCTACACCTTC; cdr3_aa: CASSPTGTYGYTF
d_call: TRBD1; cdr3_length: 14; j_call: TRBJ2-7; v_call: TRBV27; clone_size: NA; cdr3_nt: TGTGCCAGCAGTTCCCACGACAGGGGGAGCGAGCAGTACTTC; cdr3_aa: CASSSHDRGSEQYF
d_call: TRBD1; cdr3_length: 15; j_call: TRBJ2-5; v_call: TRBV10-1; clone_size: NA; cdr3_nt: TGCGCCAGCAGTGAGGGGACAGAAGGGCGAGAGACCCAGTACTTC; cdr3_aa: CASSEGTEGRETQYF
d_call: TRBD1; cdr3_length: 14; j_call: TRBJ1-2; v_call: TRBV2; clone_size: NA; cdr3_nt: TGTGCCACCCCCGGGGACAGCCTTAACTATGGCTACACCTTC; cdr3_aa: CATPGDSLNYGYTF
d_call: NA; cdr3_length: 12; j_call: TRBJ1-2; v_call: TRBV27; clone_size: NA; cdr3_nt: TGTGCCAGCACCAAACCGGGGGGTGGCTACACCTTC; cdr3_aa: CASTKPGGGYTF
d_call: TRBD1; cdr3_length: 16; j_call: TRBJ1-1; v_call: TRBV5-8; clone_size: NA; cdr3_nt: TGTGCCAGCAGCCATTTTACAGGGGGCACGGGAACTGAAGCTTTCTTT; cdr3_aa: CASSHFTGGTGTEAFF
d_call: NA; cdr3_length: 13; j_call: TRBJ1-1; v_call: TRBV6-6; clone_size: few; cdr3_nt: TGTGCCAGCAGGGGGAGGGAGGGCACTGAAGCTTTCTTT; cdr3_aa: CASRGREGTEAFF
d_call: NA; cdr3_length: 12; j_call: TRBJ1-1; v_call: TRBV11-2; clone_size: NA; cdr3_nt: TGTGCCAGCAGCCCGAGGAGGACTGAAGCTTTCTTT; cdr3_aa: CASSPRRTEAFF
d_call: NA; cdr3_length: 13; j_call: TRBJ2-1; v_call: TRBV18; clone_size: NA; cdr3_nt: TGTGCCAGCTCACCTTATTCCTACAATGAGCAGTTCTTC; cdr3_aa: CASSPYSYNEQFF
d_call: NA; cdr3_length: 13; j_call: TRBJ2-3; v_call: TRBV15; clone_size: once; cdr3_nt: TGTGCCACCAGAAGGAGTAGCACAGATACGCAGTATTTT; cdr3_aa: CATRRSSTDTQYF
d_call: NA; cdr3_length: 11; j_call: TRBJ1-5; v_call: TRBV6-1; clone_size: NA; cdr3_nt: TGTGCCAGCGCAGAAAATCAGCCCCAGCATTTT; cdr3_aa: CASAENQPQHF
d_call: NA; cdr3_length: 13; j_call: TRBJ2-3; v_call: TRBV11-2; clone_size: NA; cdr3_nt: TGTGCCAGCAGCTTAGTGGTAGCAGATACGCAGTATTTT; cdr3_aa: CASSLVVADTQYF
d_call: NA; cdr3_length: 17; j_call: TRBJ2-5; v_call: TRBV4-1; clone_size: NA; cdr3_nt: TGCGCCAGCAGCCTAGTCCCGGGAACTGGCTCCCAAGAGACCCAGTACTTC; cdr3_aa: CASSLVPGTGSQETQYF
d_call: TRBD1; cdr3_length: 15; j_call: TRBJ2-7; v_call: TRBV4-3; clone_size: NA; cdr3_nt: TGCGCCAGCAGCCATCCGGGACAGGGGTCAGGCGAGCAGTACTTC; cdr3_aa: CASSHPGQGSGEQYF
d_call: TRBD2; cdr3_length: 16; j_call: TRBJ2-3; v_call: TRBV5-1; clone_size: NA; cdr3_nt: TGCGCCAGCAGCTTGGTTCTAGCGGCCCGCACAGATACGCAGTATTTT; cdr3_aa: CASSLVLAARTDTQYF
d_call: TRBD1; cdr3_length: 15; j_call: TRBJ1-2; v_call: TRBV30; clone_size: NA; cdr3_nt: TGTGCCTTTCGACGTCCGGACAGGGACCCTTACGGCTACACCTTC; cdr3_aa: CAFRRPDRDPYGYTF
d_call: NA; cdr3_length: 13; j_call: TRBJ1-4; v_call: TRBV7-7; clone_size: few; cdr3_nt: TGTGCTAGCAGCACCAGTTCCGATGAAAAACTGTTTTTT; cdr3_aa: CASSTSSDEKLFF
d_call: NA; cdr3_length: 15; j_call: TRBJ1-4; v_call: TRBV4-3; clone_size: NA; cdr3_nt: TGCGCCAGCAGCCTTGGACTCACGGGCAGTGAAAAACTGTTTTTT; cdr3_aa: CASSLGLTGSEKLFF
d_call: NA; cdr3_length: 14; j_call: TRBJ1-6; v_call: TRBV6-5; clone_size: NA; cdr3_nt: TGTGCCAGCAGTACCCTGACGAGGAATTCACCCCTCCACTTT; cdr3_aa: CASSTLTRNSPLHF
d_call: NA; cdr3_length: 14; j_call: TRBJ1-5; v_call: TRBV9; clone_size: NA; cdr3_nt: TGTGCCAGCAGTCAGGGTGTAAGCAATCAGCCCCAGCATTTT; cdr3_aa: CASSQGVSNQPQHF
d_call: NA; cdr3_length: 14; j_call: TRBJ2-5; v_call: TRBV10-3; clone_size: few; cdr3_nt: TGTGCCATCAGTGACAGCGCGTTTCAAGAGACCCAGTACTTC; cdr3_aa: CAISDSAFQETQYF
d_call: TRBD1; cdr3_length: 17; j_call: TRBJ1-3; v_call: TRBV12-5; clone_size: few; cdr3_nt: TGTGCTAGTGGTTTGATTACAGGGGGTTTCACTGGAAACACCATATATTTT; cdr3_aa: CASGLITGGFTGNTIYF
d_call: TRBD2; cdr3_length: 16; j_call: TRBJ2-1; v_call: TRBV7-2; clone_size: NA; cdr3_nt: TGTGCCAGCAGCTTAGTTTCTAGCGGATCCTACAATGAGCAGTTCTTC; cdr3_aa: CASSLVSSGSYNEQFF
d_call: NA; cdr3_length: 13; j_call: TRBJ1-1; v_call: TRBV19; clone_size: NA; cdr3_nt: TGTGCCAGTAACAAGGGGCCGAACACTGAAGCTTTCTTT; cdr3_aa: CASNKGPNTEAFF
d_call: TRBD1; cdr3_length: 15; j_call: TRBJ2-7; v_call: TRBV5-6; clone_size: NA; cdr3_nt: TGTGCCAGCAGCTCCCCGGGACAGGTAGTCTACGAGCAGTACTTC; cdr3_aa: CASSSPGQVVYEQYF
d_call: TRBD2; cdr3_length: 16; j_call: TRBJ2-2; v_call: TRBV5-4; clone_size: NA; cdr3_nt: TGTGCCAGCAGCTTGGCCCCTAGCGGGGACAGCGGGGAGCTGTTTTTT; cdr3_aa: CASSLAPSGDSGELFF
d_call: TRBD2; cdr3_length: 16; j_call: TRBJ2-2; v_call: TRBV18; clone_size: NA; cdr3_nt: TGTGCCAGCTCACCCGGACTAGCGGGGGCGGACGGGGAGCTGTTTTTT; cdr3_aa: CASSPGLAGADGELFF
d_call: TRBD1; cdr3_length: 14; j_call: TRBJ1-1; v_call: TRBV6-1; clone_size: NA; cdr3_nt: TGTGCCAGCAGTGAATCGGACAGGGCCACTGAAGCTTTCTTT; cdr3_aa: CASSESDRATEAFF
d_call: NA; cdr3_length: 14; j_call: TRBJ1-6; v_call: TRBV2; clone_size: NA; cdr3_nt: TGTGCCAGCAGTGAAAATAGGGGGTATTCACCCCTCCACTTT; cdr3_aa: CASSENRGYSPLHF
d_call: NA; cdr3_length: 15; j_call: TRBJ2-2; v_call: TRBV10-3; clone_size: NA; cdr3_nt: TGTGCCATCCCTTTAGAAGGACAGAGCACCGGGGAGCTGTTTTTT; cdr3_aa: CAIPLEGQSTGELFF
d_call: NA; cdr3_length: 14; j_call: TRBJ2-5; v_call: TRBV7-9; clone_size: NA; cdr3_nt: TGTGCCAGCAGCTCCCCGGCGGCAGAAGAGACCCAGTACTTC; cdr3_aa: CASSSPAAEETQYF
d_call: NA; cdr3_length: 15; j_call: TRBJ1-6; v_call: TRBV6-1; clone_size: NA; cdr3_nt: TGTGCCAGCAGTGAAGTGGGACATAATAATTCACCCCTCCACTTT; cdr3_aa: CASSEVGHNNSPLHF
d_call: TRBD1; cdr3_length: 17; j_call: TRBJ1-3; v_call: TRBV19; clone_size: NA; cdr3_nt: TGTGCCAGTAGTATCGCAGGGGGCGCTTCCCGTGGAAACACCATATATTTT; cdr3_aa: CASSIAGGASRGNTIYF
d_call: NA; cdr3_length: 15; j_call: TRBJ2-1; v_call: TRBV7-8; clone_size: NA; cdr3_nt: TGTGCCAGCAGCTTACTGGCGGGGTCGAACAATGAGCAGTTCTTC; cdr3_aa: CASSLLAGSNNEQFF
d_call: NA; cdr3_length: 15; j_call: TRBJ1-6; v_call: TRBV5-1; clone_size: NA; cdr3_nt: TGCGCCAGCAGCTTCGGCAGGGTGTGGAATTCACCCCTCCACTTT; cdr3_aa: CASSFGRVWNSPLHF